One sample yielded the 8 T cell receptor beta chains listed below, sequenced in a study of T cell clones after liver transplantation. Using immunoSEQ multiplex PCR, the repertoire was profiled, and TCRdb retains in-frame clones only, with some absent. The sample lists roughly 20,000 clones; 80% to 90% were seen once. The specimen was CD8+ T cells from blood, collected before liver transplant. The receptors stem from a human donor who received a liver transplant.

The rearrangement joins TRBV28 to TRBJ1-3; D not certain. This CDR3 is 16 amino acids long. Germline V CDR1 and CDR2: MDHEN, SYDVKM. V dropped 3 bases and J dropped 3 bases, with 15 bases sitting between them. In DNA, the CDR3 is TGTGCCAGCAGTTTCGGAAGGGAAGGTCATGGAAACACCATATATTTT. Translating it yields CASSFGREGHGNTIYF.

The chain employs TRBV7-9 and TRBJ1-1; TRBD1 aligns across 7 bases. J lost 11 bases, V lost 0 bases, and 9 bases had no gene match. The V gene's germline CDR1 is SEHNR and CDR2 FQNEAQ (reference sequence). The CDR3 consists of 14 residues. The CDR3, as DNA: TGTGCCAGCAGCTTAGCCTCTACAGGGGCGGGGGCTTTCTTT. Translated: CASSLASTGAGAFF.

V and J are TRBV11-3 and TRBJ2-2; 11 nucleotides agree with TRBD2. Per germline, CDR1 SGHNT and CDR2 YENEEA. This CDR3 is 18 amino acids long. Unmatched junction bases numbered 13, after V lost 4 bases and J lost 6 bases. In DNA, the CDR3 is TGTGCCAGCAGCTCACTAGCGGGAGAAGGCGGAGTGGCCGGGGAGCTGTTTTTT. Translating it yields CASSSLAGEGGVAGELFF.

The chain recombines TRBV27 with TRBJ1-1; D gene uncertain. Germline CDR1 MNHEY, CDR2 SMNVEV (reference sequence). V was clipped by 5 bases and J by 1 base, with 8 bases between them. This CDR3 region has 13 residues. The CDR3 sequence: CASSPLPNTEAFF. CDR3 DNA sequence: TGTGCCAGCAGTCCTCTGCCGAACACTGAAGCTTTCTTT.

Comment on this clone: Mismatch with germline at one junction end may stem from a read error. The chain joins TRBV11-2 to TRBJ2-7, with 9 nucleotides matching TRBD2. The CDR3 covers 11 residues. The germline V gene encodes CDR1 SGHAT and CDR2 FQNNGV. The CDR3 spells CASSLVGTSSF. The DNA of the CDR3 is TGTGCCAGCAGCTTAGTCGGGACTAGCAGCTTC.

V usage is TRBV19 and J usage is TRBJ2-3; D is perhaps TRBD1 (5 bases). Germline V gene data show CDR1 as LNHDA and CDR2 as SQIVND (reference sequence). This CDR3 has 12 residues. The germline V and J ends were trimmed by 3 bases and 6 bases, with 7 bases remaining between them. The CDR3, as DNA: TGTGCCAGTAGTATGGCAGGGGATACGCAGTATTTT. It encodes CASSMAGDTQYF.

The gene calls are TRBV6-5 and TRBJ2-5, with no clear D. V lost 2 bases and J 5 bases, leaving 9 bases between the germline ends. This CDR3 is built from 13 residues. Germline V gene sequence: CDR1 MNHEY, CDR2 SVGAGI. CDR3 nucleotides: TGTGCCAGCAGTTACAAAGGGTGGGAGACCCAGTACTTC. Amino acids: CASSYKGWETQYF.

The rearrangement uses TRBV7-6 and TRBJ2-1; D is uncertain. Trimming left V 2 bases short and J 9 bases short, with 14 bases between. The germline CDR1 and CDR2 sequences are SGHVS and FNYEAQ. CDR3 length: 14 amino acids. The CDR3 DNA sequence: TGTGCCAGCAGCTTACCGCTAGTGGGCGGTGAGCAGTTCTTC. Encoded protein: CASSLPLVGGEQFF.